The rows below give T cell receptor beta chains drawn from one sample of a study of T cell responses to AZD1222 COVID-19 vaccine. TCRdb keeps only in-frame clones here, not all; method: immunoSEQ multiplex PCR. Among about 110,000 clones, 70% to 90% were seen once, and the ten largest hold about 4.6%. Specimen: peripheral blood, collected 28 days after the second AZD1222 dose. These receptors were obtained from an adult who received the AZD1222 COVID-19 vaccine. The CDR3 runs from the conserved cysteine through the conserved F or W. D genes are given only for firm matches. Clone sizes are given selectively: once, few, many, or a class where the clone is expanded.

abundance	len	v_gene	d_gene	j_gene	CDR3nt	CDR3aa
NA	15	TRBV19	NA	TRBJ2-4	TGTGCCAGTTCGGAGGGTTTGTTTTATTTTAACATTCAGTACTTC	CASSEGLFYFNIQYF
many	13	TRBV6-5	NA	TRBJ1-2	TGTGCCAGCAGTAAAAGAGGCACTCAGGGCTACACCTTC	CASSKRGTQGYTF
once	14	TRBV7-3	TRBD2	TRBJ2-7	TGTGCCAGCAGCCCGACTAGCGGGAACTACGAGCAGTACTTC	CASSPTSGNYEQYF
few	15	TRBV6-2/TRBV6-3	NA	TRBJ1-5	TGTGCCAGCAGTTACTCCATCGATAGCAATCAGCCCCAGCATTTT	CASSYSIDSNQPQHF
NA	15	TRBV6-5	TRBD1	TRBJ1-2	TGTGCCAGCAGCCGCCCGAAAGACAGGGCGGGTGGCTACACCTTC	CASSRPKDRAGGYTF
NA	16	TRBV19	NA	TRBJ2-3	TGTGCCAGTACCATACGGCCCTCATCTAGCACAGATACGCAGTATTTT	CASTIRPSSSTDTQYF
NA	14	TRBV7-9	NA	TRBJ1-2	TGTGCCAGCTTCCACAATGGGAGGTCTTGGGGCTACACCTTC	CASFHNGRSWGYTF
NA	14	TRBV7-9	NA	TRBJ1-2	TGTGCCAGCACCCTACGGCAGGGGAACTATGGCTACACCTTC	CASTLRQGNYGYTF
NA	12	TRBV12-3/TRBV12-4	NA	TRBJ1-5	TGTGCCAGCAGTTTGAGCTATCAGCCCCAGCATTTT	CASSLSYQPQHF
NA	16	TRBV9	TRBD2	TRBJ2-7	TGTGCCAGCAGCGTAGGAGGACTAGCGGGGACCTACGAGCAGTACTTC	CASSVGGLAGTYEQYF
NA	13	TRBV7-8	TRBD1	TRBJ2-7	TGTGCCAGCAGCAATGGACAGGGCTACGAGCAGTACTTC	CASSNGQGYEQYF
NA	14	TRBV9	NA	TRBJ1-2	TGTGCCAGCACCATGGGGGGTGGGAACTATGGCTACACCTTC	CASTMGGGNYGYTF
NA	14	TRBV27	TRBD1	TRBJ2-7	TGTGCCAGCAGAGCTCACAGGGGCTCCTACGAGCAGTACTTC	CASRAHRGSYEQYF
NA	15	TRBV6-5	NA	TRBJ1-1	TGTGCCAGCAGCCCGGGAAGCCCCATGAACACTGAAGCTTTCTTT	CASSPGSPMNTEAFF
NA	14	TRBV19	NA	TRBJ1-2	TGTGCCAGTAGTGCAGGACCTCAGGGCTATGGCTACACCTTC	CASSAGPQGYGYTF
once	16	TRBV4-1	TRBD1	TRBJ2-3	TGCGCCAGCAGCCAAGGACCGGGACAGGGAGCAGATACGCAGTATTTT	CASSQGPGQGADTQYF
NA	18	TRBV4-1	TRBD2	TRBJ2-5	TGCGCCAGCAGCCATCTCTTAACCGGGACTAGTACGGCAGAGACCCAGTACTTC	CASSHLLTGTSTAETQYF
NA	14	TRBV5-4	NA	TRBJ1-1	TGTGCCAGCAGCCCAATACTAGGGAGCACTGAAGCTTTCTTT	CASSPILGSTEAFF
NA	16	TRBV5-1	NA	TRBJ2-5	TGCGCCAGCAGCCCCCCGGCTTTGGGGGCACCAGGGACCCAGTACTTC	CASSPPALGAPGTQYF
few	14	TRBV4-3	TRBD1	TRBJ2-7	TGCGCCAGCAGCCAATTAGGACAGGGGTTCGAGCAGTACTTC	CASSQLGQGFEQYF
NA	13	TRBV2	NA	TRBJ2-3	TGTGCCAGCAGGATAGAGAGCACAGATACGCAGTATTTT	CASRIESTDTQYF
NA	9	TRBV3-1/TRBV3-2	NA	TRBJ1-1	TGCAATCCGAACACTGAAGCTTTCTTT	CNPNTEAFF
once	17	TRBV5-1	TRBD2	TRBJ2-3	TGCGCCAGCAGCTTGGAACCGACTAGCGGGAGTAAGGATACGCAGTATTTT	CASSLEPTSGSKDTQYF
NA	11	TRBV5-1	NA	TRBJ2-7	TGCGCCAGCAGCTCCCGAGACGAGCAGTACTTC	CASSSRDEQYF
NA	14	TRBV19	NA	TRBJ1-3	TGTGCCAGTGAGAGAGGGGGGCCTGGAAACACCATATATTTT	CASERGGPGNTIYF
NA	14	TRBV20-1	NA	TRBJ2-7	TGCAGTGCTAGTTATTGGGCAGGGCCGGACGAGCAGTACTTC	CSASYWAGPDEQYF
NA	15	TRBV19	TRBD2	TRBJ2-2	TGTGCCAGCCGACTAGCGGGAGGTTCGGCCGGGGAGCTGTTTTTT	CASRLAGGSAGELFF
NA	14	TRBV18	NA	TRBJ2-5	TGTGCCAGCTCACCGCCTTTAGGTACAGAGACCCAGTACTTC	CASSPPLGTETQYF
NA	13	TRBV29-1	TRBD2	TRBJ2-1	TGCAGCGTTCAACCAAGCGGGAGAAGTGAGCAGTTCTTC	CSVQPSGRSEQFF
NA	14	TRBV30	TRBD1	TRBJ2-2	TGTGCCTGGAAAGAGGGGGCGCACACCGGGGAGCTGTTTTTT	CAWKEGAHTGELFF
few	14	TRBV28	NA	TRBJ1-1	TGTGCCAGCAAAGGGGGACCTTTGAACACTGAAGCTTTCTTT	CASKGGPLNTEAFF
NA	15	TRBV7-3	NA	TRBJ2-3	TGTGCCAGCAGCTTAGGTAGCGTTAGCGGAGATACGCAGTATTTT	CASSLGSVSGDTQYF
NA	15	TRBV7-3	TRBD1	TRBJ2-1	TGTGCCAGCAGCTCCCGACAGGGGGCTAACAATGAGCAGTTCTTC	CASSSRQGANNEQFF
NA	16	TRBV28	TRBD1	TRBJ1-2	TGTGCCAGCAGTTTTCAGGGGGCGCACCCTAACTATGGCTACACCTTC	CASSFQGAHPNYGYTF
NA	15	TRBV7-3	TRBD1	TRBJ1-2	TGTGCCAGCAGCGCCCAACCCGGGACAGGGGAGGGCTACACCTTC	CASSAQPGTGEGYTF
NA	16	TRBV9	TRBD1	TRBJ2-7	TGTGCCAGCAGCGGAGGACAGGGGGCACGATCCTACGAGCAGTACTTC	CASSGGQGARSYEQYF
NA	17	TRBV12-5	NA	TRBJ1-1	TGTGCTAGTGGTTTTTGGACCCAACGTCCGATGAACACTGAAGCTTTCTTT	CASGFWTQRPMNTEAFF
NA	14	TRBV10-3	NA	TRBJ2-4	TGTGCCATCAGTGGTGACAGCGGTGGGGATATTCAGTACTTC	CAISGDSGGDIQYF
NA	14	TRBV19	NA	TRBJ1-1	TGTGCCAGTAGTTCGTTATTCGGAGCACGCGAAGCTTTCTTT	CASSSLFGAREAFF
NA	13	TRBV11-3	NA	TRBJ1-1	TGTGCCAGCAGTCTCGGCTCGAACACTGAAGCTTTCTTT	CASSLGSNTEAFF
NA	16	TRBV7-9	TRBD1	TRBJ2-7	TGTGCCAGCAGCTTTGGATCGGGACAGGGGGCCTACGAGCAGTACTTC	CASSFGSGQGAYEQYF
NA	15	TRBV19	NA	TRBJ1-5	TGTGCCAGTAGTACTCCAGGGGATAGCAATCAGCCCCAGCATTTT	CASSTPGDSNQPQHF
NA	15	TRBV19	NA	TRBJ2-2	TGTGCCAGTAGTCCGCGGGCCTTCAACACCGGGGAGCTGTTTTTT	CASSPRAFNTGELFF
NA	17	TRBV27	NA	TRBJ2-3	TGTGCCAGCAGTCGACGGACTATCGGCGAGCAGCAGCATACGCAGTATTTT	CASSRRTIGEQQHTQYF
once	13	TRBV13	NA	TRBJ1-2	TGTGCCAGCAGCCCCACGGGGGCGACTGGCTACACCTTC	CASSPTGATGYTF
NA	13	TRBV15	NA	TRBJ2-1	TGTGCCACCAGTCGGGAAACAGGGACGCAGCAGTTCTTC	CATSRETGTQQFF
NA	17	TRBV7-6	NA	TRBJ2-2	TGTGCCAGCAGCTTAGGGCCCCGGGGCCTGAACACCGGGGAGCTGTTTTTT	CASSLGPRGLNTGELFF
NA	13	TRBV28	NA	TRBJ2-7	TGTGCCACCCTGGGCAGGGATATCCACGAGCAGTACTTC	CATLGRDIHEQYF
NA	16	TRBV27	TRBD1	TRBJ2-7	TGTGCCAGCAGTCCGGAACAGACAGGGAGCTCCTACGAGCAGTACTTC	CASSPEQTGSSYEQYF
NA	15	TRBV4-3	NA	TRBJ2-7	TGCGCCAGCAGCCAAGATGGTACATTTACCTACGAGCAGTACTTC	CASSQDGTFTYEQYF
NA	17	TRBV4-2	TRBD1	TRBJ1-5	TGTGCCAGCAGCCAAGATGAAGGGACAGGGGGTAATCAGCCCCAGCATTTT	CASSQDEGTGGNQPQHF
NA	14	TRBV6-2/TRBV6-3	TRBD1	TRBJ2-7	TGTGCCAGCAGTTACCAGGGACAGATATACGAGCAGTACTTC	CASSYQGQIYEQYF
NA	15	TRBV5-1	NA	TRBJ2-1	TGCGCCAGCAGCTTGACGGCGGGGCACTACAATGAGCAGTTCTTC	CASSLTAGHYNEQFF
NA	17	TRBV30	NA	TRBJ2-5	TGTGCCTGGAGTGTAAAGGAGGGGGGAGTCGGCTTGGGGACCCAGTACTTC	CAWSVKEGGVGLGTQYF